The entry below gives a single T cell receptor (beta chain) sequence along with its context. The ends lost 4 bases at V and 2 bases at J; junction bases unmatched: 4. This CDR3 is 14 amino acids long. The germline V gene has CDR1 SEHNR and CDR2 FQNEAQ (reference sequence). As handled by the study authors: Amplified reference gene primers provided the basis for estimating nucleated cell counts. TCRdb's copy holds only in-frame clones and misses some; the assay was immunoSEQ multiplex PCR. Clone size and V and J calls were adopted from that table, with D and trimming inferred from the DNA. This sample has some 250,000 clones, with 86% found just once. The data belong to a study of blood T cell repertoires in COVID-19. Study-wide context: The origin of the acute and convalescent COVID-19 samples was the United States, Italy and Spain. Sources were T cells, B-cell-depleted T cells, or PBMCs; the material itself was cDNA or gDNA.

The chain couples TRBV7-9 to TRBJ2-7, with 8 bases aligning to TRBD1. Sample: peripheral blood. The receptor was isolated from a woman aged 25-40 years who had recovered from COVID-19. In nucleotides, the CDR3 is TGTGCCAGCAGCTCGGGACAGGTTCCCTACGAGCAGTACTTC. Encoded protein: CASSSGQVPYEQYF.